A single sample is the source of the 22 T cell receptor beta chains below, sequenced in a study of vaccination effects on CD4 cells after COVID-19. Their specific antigens are unknown. Before any sequencing was done, the ViraFEST assay used viral peptide pools to expand antigen-specific CD4+ T cells. At the end of 9 to 11 days of culture, CD4+ T cells were isolated. None of these healthy vaccinees had been infected with SARS-CoV-2 before vaccination. The repertoire was sequenced with immunoSEQ multiplex PCR; TCRdb's copy has only in-frame clones and lacks some. This table has roughly 45,000 clones, around 76% appearing once. The starting material was CD4+ T cells from PBMCs cultured with SARS-CoV-2 spike peptides, obtained before COVID-19 vaccination. The source of these receptors is a human donor who received a COVID-19 vaccine.

CDR3 amino acids: CATSDPTGMGTDTQYF. Here the CDR3 DNA reads TGTGCCACCAGTGATCCGACAGGGATGGGAACAGATACGCAGTATTTT. The V call is TRBV24-1, the J call TRBJ2-3; 7 bases are shared with TRBD1. V gave up 3 bases and J gave up 3 bases; unmatched junction bases: 8. CDR1 and CDR2 from the germline V gene are KGHDR and SFDVKD. The CDR3 is made up of 16 amino acids.

The chain uses TRBV19 and TRBJ2-5; 8 positions match TRBD2. The CDR3 is made up of 14 amino acids. Germline-derived CDR1 and CDR2 are LNHDA and SQIVND (reference sequence). J was trimmed by 5 bases and V by 6 bases; bases with no gene match: 8. This CDR3 is CASSRGGPWETQYF. CDR3 in DNA: TGTGCCAGTAGCCGGGGGGGGCCGTGGGAGACCCAGTACTTC.

The rearrangement joins TRBV20-1 to TRBJ1-6; 8 bases are shared with TRBD1. This CDR3 is 14 amino acids long. J gave up 8 bases and V 3 bases, and 6 bases lay outside the gene matches. CDR1 is DFQATT and CDR2 is SNEGSKA in the germline V gene (reference sequence). The CDR3 region has the DNA TGCAGTGCTAGTCAGGGGGCCGTGTATTCACCCCTCCACTTT. Protein sequence: CSASQGAVYSPLHF.

The CDR3 region has the DNA TGTGCCAGCAGTGGGGGACGGATCTCCTACAATGAGCAGTTCTTC. Amino acid sequence: CASSGGRISYNEQFF. The chain recombines TRBV2 with TRBJ2-1; D may be TRBD1 or TRBD2 (5 bases each). The CDR3 length is 15 residues. Germline V CDR1 and CDR2: SNHLY, FYNNEI. Trimming removed 4 bases from V and 0 bases from J, with 10 bases in between.

The chain links TRBV27 to TRBJ2-3, with TRBD2 matching 12 bases. CDR3 length: 16 amino acids. Germline V CDR1 and CDR2: MNHEY, SMNVEV (reference sequence). J gave up 4 bases and V 2 bases, and 4 bases lay outside the gene matches. Here the CDR3 reads CASSLPGLAGPDTQYF. The CDR3 nucleotides read TGTGCCAGCAGTTTACCCGGACTAGCGGGGCCAGATACGCAGTATTTT.

The chain joins TRBV6-1 to TRBJ1-2; no firm D call. CDR1 is MNHNS, CDR2 SASEGT, per germline. The length of the CDR3 is 16 residues. The V end lost 0 bases, the J end lost 8 bases, and 19 bases lay between the germline ends. CDR3 amino acids: CASSEALGHGRSGYTF. The CDR3 DNA reads as TGTGCCAGCAGTGAAGCCCTCGGCCACGGGCGTTCCGGCTACACCTTC.

V and J are TRBV2 and TRBJ2-5, with TRBD2 matching over 9 bases. The V segment lost 6 bases and the J segment 5 bases; nucleotides outside the gene matches: 10. From germline, CDR1 is SNHLY and CDR2 FYNNEI. The CDR3 is 15 amino acids. The CDR3 region has the DNA TGTGCCAGCAGAGATGGCGGGGGGGCCGGGGAGACCCAGTACTTC. Residues: CASRDGGGAGETQYF.

This chain uses TRBV19 with TRBJ1-1; 8 positions agree with TRBD1. Germline assignment: CDR1 LNHDA and CDR2 SQIVND (reference sequence). This CDR3 has 15 residues. V dropped 3 bases and J dropped 1; count of bases not matched to a gene: 4. The CDR3 DNA reads as TGTGCCAGTAGTATGACAGGGGCCCCGAACACTGAAGCTTTCTTT. Protein product: CASSMTGAPNTEAFF.

The genes are TRBV3-1 (or the pseudogene TRBV3-2) and TRBJ2-1; 8 bases agree with TRBD1. Germline CDR1 LGHDT, CDR2 YNNKEL (reference sequence). The trim removed 1 base at V and 8 bases at J, leaving 7 bases unmatched. This CDR3 is 15 amino acids long. The CDR3 bases are TGTGCCAGCAGCCAAGGGCAGGGGGCCAATTATGAGCAGTTCTTC. Translated, it gives CASSQGQGANYEQFF.

The rearrangement uses TRBV6-5 and TRBJ2-4; 9 nucleotides agree with TRBD2. Losses at the gene ends were 4 bases for V and 8 bases for J; bases not matched to a gene: 12. Germline loops: CDR1 MNHEY, CDR2 SVGAGI. The CDR3 is 16 amino acids. The CDR3 protein is CASSSGLAGPGYIQYF. The DNA for the CDR3 is TGTGCCAGCAGTTCTGGGCTAGCGGGGCCTGGTTACATTCAGTACTTC.

The chain uses TRBV2 and TRBJ2-1; D is unresolved. This CDR3 is 12 amino acids long. Deletions cut 5 bases from V and 9 bases from J, with 11 bases between. Per the germline V gene, CDR1 is SNHLY and CDR2 is FYNNEI. This CDR3 is CASSSSMVEQFF. The CDR3 nucleotides are TGTGCCAGCAGTTCGAGTATGGTTGAGCAGTTCTTC.

This chain connects TRBV19 to TRBJ2-5; unclear D gene. Germline-derived CDR1 and CDR2 are LNHDA and SQIVND (reference sequence). The CDR3 spans 13 residues. V lost 3 bases, J lost 7 bases, and 12 bases lay in between. In DNA, the CDR3 is TGTGCCAGTAGTATTGTGTCCCCAGGGACCCAGTACTTC. This codes for CASSIVSPGTQYF.

This clone showed up just a few times. The CDR3 protein is CASSLRQDGTGELFF. CDR3 coding DNA: TGTGCCAGCAGTTTAAGGCAGGACGGCACCGGGGAGCTGTTTTTT. The V gene is TRBV27, the J gene TRBJ2-2; D unresolved. CDR1 and CDR2 from the germline V gene are MNHEY and SMNVEV (reference sequence). This CDR3 spans 15 amino acids. The V end lost 2 bases, the J end lost 4 bases, and 11 bases lay between the germline ends.

The sample holds a few counts of this clone. This chain links TRBV7-9 with TRBJ1-3; TRBD1 aligns across 7 bases. Germline trimming cut 5 bases from V and 4 bases from J; bases unmatched to any gene: 8. The CDR3 consists of 15 residues. Germline values: CDR1 SEHNR, CDR2 FQNEAQ (reference sequence). The CDR3: CASSIRDSPGNTIYF. DNA for the CDR3: TGTGCCAGCAGCATCCGGGACAGCCCAGGAAACACCATATATTTT.

The J gene is TRBJ1-1, the V gene TRBV12-5, with a tentative D call TRBD1 (6 bases). From germline, CDR1 is LGHNT and CDR2 FRNRAP. Deletions cut 1 base from V and 1 base from J, with 13 bases between. The length of the CDR3 is 16 residues. In DNA, the CDR3 is TGTGCTAGTGGTTTGGGGCAGGGGCCGACGAACACTGAAGCTTTCTTT. Encoded protein: CASGLGQGPTNTEAFF.

The rearrangement joins TRBV5-4 to TRBJ1-4, with TRBD1 matching over 7 bases. The length of the CDR3 is 15 residues. V shed 3 bases, J shed 0 bases, and the junction held 2 bases outside the gene matches. Germline V CDR1 and CDR2: SGHNT, YYREEE (reference sequence). The CDR3 DNA follows: TGTGCCAGCAGCTCAGGGGGGGCAACTAATGAAAAACTGTTTTTT. Translating gives CASSSGGATNEKLFF.

This chain connects TRBV11-2 to TRBJ2-3; 15 bases line up with TRBD2. Germline V gene sequence: CDR1 SGHAT, CDR2 FQNNGV. The V and J ends lost 3 bases and 6 bases, in that order; junction bases with no gene match: 7. This CDR3 has 17 residues. The CDR3 region has the DNA TGTGCCAGCAGCTTCCGGACTAGCGGGGGGGCCTGGGATACGCAGTATTTT. Translated, it gives CASSFRTSGGAWDTQYF.

This chain joins TRBV7-8 and TRBJ2-7, with D hard to call. CDR1 is SGHVS, CDR2 FQNEAQ, per germline. Trimming stripped 3 bases from V and 7 bases from J, with 16 bases between. The length of the CDR3 is 14 residues. The CDR3 DNA is TGTGCCAGCAGCTTGGACGGGCCCTATGGGGAGCAGTACGTC. This gives the protein CASSLDGPYGEQYV.

This clone was seen only a few times. The chain has TRBV11-2 and TRBJ1-6, with unresolved D. The CDR3 covers 14 residues. V lost 5 bases, J lost 5 bases, and 10 bases lay in between. Germline V gene lookup returns CDR1 SGHAT and CDR2 FQNNGV. The CDR3 sequence: CASSKQLNNSPLHF. The CDR3 region has the DNA TGTGCCAGCAGCAAACAGCTAAATAATTCACCCCTCCACTTT.

The chain is built from TRBV10-3 and TRBJ1-2; no definite D call. The CDR3 has 14 residues. The V end was cut by 5 bases, the J end by 7 bases, with 17 bases between. CDR1 and CDR2 from the germline V gene are ENHRY and SYGVKD. The CDR3 DNA reads as TGTGCCATCAGTCCCAATTTGGGTACGTCTGGCTACACCTTC. This gives the protein CAISPNLGTSGYTF.

This clone appeared a few times. This chain joins TRBV4-1 and TRBJ1-2, with D possibly TRBD1 on 5 matching bases. CDR1 is MGHRA, CDR2 YSYEKL, per germline. Deletions cut 1 base from V and 3 bases from J, with 6 bases between. The length of the CDR3 is 13 residues. This CDR3 is CASSQVTDYGYTF. CDR3 DNA sequence: TGCGCCAGCAGCCAAGTGACAGACTATGGCTACACCTTC.

V is TRBV7-3 and J is TRBJ2-4, with TRBD2 matching over 11 bases. Per germline, CDR1 SGHTA and CDR2 FQGTGA. CDR3 length equals 16 residues. V was clipped by 5 bases and J by 9 bases; unmatched bases: 12. DNA of the CDR3: TGTGCCAGCAGCCGTGACTCTAGCGGGGGGCGCGGCATTCAGTACTTC. It codes for CASSRDSSGGRGIQYF.